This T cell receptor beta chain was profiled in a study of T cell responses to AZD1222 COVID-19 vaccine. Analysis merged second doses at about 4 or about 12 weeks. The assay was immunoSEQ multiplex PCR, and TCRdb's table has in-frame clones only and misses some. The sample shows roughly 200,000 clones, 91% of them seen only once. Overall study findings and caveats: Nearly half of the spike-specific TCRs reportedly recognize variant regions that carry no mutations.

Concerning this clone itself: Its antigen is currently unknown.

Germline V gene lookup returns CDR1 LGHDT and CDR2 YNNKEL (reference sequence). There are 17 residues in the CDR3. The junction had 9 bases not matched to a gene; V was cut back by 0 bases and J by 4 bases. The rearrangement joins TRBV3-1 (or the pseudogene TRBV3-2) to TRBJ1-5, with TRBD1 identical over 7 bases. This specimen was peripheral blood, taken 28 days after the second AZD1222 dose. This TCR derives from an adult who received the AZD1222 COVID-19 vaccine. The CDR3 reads CASSQDRDRFSNQPQHF. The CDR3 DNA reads TGTGCCAGCAGCCAAGATCGGGACAGATTCTCGAATCAGCCCCAGCATTTT.